This T cell receptor (beta chain) originates from a study of T cells in Graves' hyperthyroidism and ophthalmopathy. Points from the study as a whole: The model predicted ophthalmopathy a median roughly 6.5 months before onset.

RNA transcripts provided the source from which TCR beta CDR3 regions were amplified. The HTBI primer set was used in a first-round RT-PCR of the TCR CDR3. From the multiplex PCR reads, TCRdb called clonotypes with MiXCR, one entry per CDR3 protein. The sample yields 450,000 to 650,000 distinct CDR3 sequences, 15% to 20% seen once. Trimming took 0 bases from V and 8 from J, leaving 17 bases between them. The CDR3 is made up of 16 amino acids. Germline assignment: CDR1 SGHTA and CDR2 FQGTGA. This clonotype has only a few counts. Its target is unknown. The V and J genes are TRBV7-3 and TRBJ2-1, with no clear D. The sequenced material came from blood. The clonotype comes from a woman aged 18-29 years with Graves' ophthalmopathy. CDR3 sequence (DNA): TGTGCCAGCAGCTTAACAACATCTATTCTTTGGGATGAGCAGTTCTTC. It is translated as CASSLTTSILWDEQFF.